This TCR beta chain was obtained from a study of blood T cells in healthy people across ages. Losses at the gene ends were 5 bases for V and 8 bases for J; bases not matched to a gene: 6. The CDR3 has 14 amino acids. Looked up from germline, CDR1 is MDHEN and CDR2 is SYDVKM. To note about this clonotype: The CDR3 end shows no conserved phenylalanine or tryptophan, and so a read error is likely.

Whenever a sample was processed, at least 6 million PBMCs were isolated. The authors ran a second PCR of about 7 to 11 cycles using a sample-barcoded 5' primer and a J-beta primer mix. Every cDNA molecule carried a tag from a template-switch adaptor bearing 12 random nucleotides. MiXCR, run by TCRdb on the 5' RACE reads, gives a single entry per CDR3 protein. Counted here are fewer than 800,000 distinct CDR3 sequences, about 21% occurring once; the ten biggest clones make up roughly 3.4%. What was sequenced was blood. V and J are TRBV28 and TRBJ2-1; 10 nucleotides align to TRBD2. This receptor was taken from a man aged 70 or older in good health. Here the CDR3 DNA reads TGTGCCAGCAGTCCTCCACTAGCGGGATATGAGCAGTTCCTC. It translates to CASSPPLAGYEQFL.